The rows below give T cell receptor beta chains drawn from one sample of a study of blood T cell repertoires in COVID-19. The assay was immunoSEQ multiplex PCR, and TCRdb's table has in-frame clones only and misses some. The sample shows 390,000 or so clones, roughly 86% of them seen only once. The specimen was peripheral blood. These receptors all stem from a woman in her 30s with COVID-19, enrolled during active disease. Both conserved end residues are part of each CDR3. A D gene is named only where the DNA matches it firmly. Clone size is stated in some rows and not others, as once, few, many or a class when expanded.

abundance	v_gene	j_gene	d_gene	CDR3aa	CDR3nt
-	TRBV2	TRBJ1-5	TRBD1	CASSRQGADQPQHF	TGTGCCAGCAGTCGTCAGGGGGCTGATCAGCCCCAGCATTTT
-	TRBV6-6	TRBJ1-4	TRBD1	CASSPRTGGIEKLFF	TGTGCCAGCAGTCCACGGACAGGTGGGATCGAAAAACTGTTTTTT
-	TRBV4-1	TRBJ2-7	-	CASSQEPDTRYEQYF	TGCGCCAGCAGCCAAGAGCCAGACACTCGCTACGAGCAGTACTTC
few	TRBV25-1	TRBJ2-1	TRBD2	CASSATSGRYNEQFF	TGTGCCAGCAGTGCGACTAGCGGACGCTACAATGAGCAGTTCTTC
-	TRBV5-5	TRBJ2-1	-	CASSPSLAGRHNEQFF	TGTGCCAGCAGCCCCTCACTCGCGGGACGGCACAATGAGCAGTTCTTC
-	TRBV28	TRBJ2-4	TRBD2	CASSPSRSGRRNIQYF	TGTGCCAGCAGTCCCTCGAGGAGCGGGAGGCGAAACATTCAGTACTTC
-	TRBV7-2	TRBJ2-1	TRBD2	CASSWGVAGGLQFF	TGTGCCAGCAGCTGGGGGGTAGCGGGAGGGCTTCAGTTCTTC
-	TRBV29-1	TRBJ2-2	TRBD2	CSVGGLAGSGELFF	TGCAGCGTTGGGGGGCTAGCGGGTTCCGGGGAGCTGTTTTTT
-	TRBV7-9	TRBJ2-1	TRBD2	CASSSGLAGAGEQFF	TGTGCCAGCAGCTCGGGACTAGCGGGAGCAGGTGAGCAGTTCTTC
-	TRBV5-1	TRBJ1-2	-	CASRMGLPSYGYTF	TGCGCCAGCAGGATGGGACTGCCTTCTTATGGCTACACCTTC
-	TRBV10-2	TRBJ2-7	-	CATSVSDYEQYF	TGCGCCACCAGTGTTAGCGACTACGAGCAGTACTTC
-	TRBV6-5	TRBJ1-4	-	CASSSPGHINEKLFF	TGTGCCAGCAGTTCTCCGGGACATATTAATGAAAAACTGTTTTTT
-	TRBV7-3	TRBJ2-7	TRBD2	CASSIIAGPAHEQYF	TGTGCCAGCAGCATTATAGCGGGACCCGCCCACGAGCAGTACTTC
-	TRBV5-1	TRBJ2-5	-	CASRLAQETQYF	TGCGCCAGCAGACTAGCACAAGAGACCCAGTACTTC
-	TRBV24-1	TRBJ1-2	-	CATSSTKPDHMGYTF	TGTGCCACCAGTTCAACTAAGCCTGATCATATGGGCTACACCTTC
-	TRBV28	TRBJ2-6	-	CASSLSTNGANVLTF	TGTGCCAGCAGTTTATCGACAAATGGGGCCAACGTCCTGACTTTC
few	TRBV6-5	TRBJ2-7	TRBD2	CASSPGTSGYEQYF	TGTGCCAGCAGTCCCGGGACTAGCGGCTACGAGCAGTACTTC
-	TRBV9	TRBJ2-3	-	CASSLQGLDTQYF	TGTGCCAGCAGCCTCCAGGGGCTGGATACGCAGTATTTT
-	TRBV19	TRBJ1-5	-	CASSIGVQGDQPQHF	TGTGCCAGTAGTATAGGGGTACAGGGAGATCAGCCCCAGCATTTT
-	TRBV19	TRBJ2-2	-	CASSLQQGRPGELFF	TGTGCCAGTAGTTTACAACAGGGTCGGCCCGGGGAGCTGTTTTTT
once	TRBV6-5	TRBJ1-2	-	CASSNSISNYGYTF	TGTGCCAGCAGCAACAGTATCTCTAACTATGGCTACACCTTC
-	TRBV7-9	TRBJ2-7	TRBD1	CASSYLIGQANYEQYF	TGTGCCAGCAGCTACCTTATCGGACAGGCAAACTACGAGCAGTACTTC
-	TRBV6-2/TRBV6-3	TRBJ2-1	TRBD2	CASSRTGLAGWVPFF	TGTGCCAGCAGTCGAACGGGACTAGCGGGATGGGTCCCGTTCTTC
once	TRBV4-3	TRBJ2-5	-	CASSQVRTGAETQYF	TGCGCCAGCAGCCAAGTTAGAACAGGAGCAGAGACCCAGTACTTC
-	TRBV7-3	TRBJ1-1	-	CASSLENTEAFF	TGTGCCAGCAGCCTAGAGAACACTGAAGCTTTCTTT
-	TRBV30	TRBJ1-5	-	CAWSLDRRDQPQHF	TGTGCCTGGAGTCTGGACAGACGGGATCAGCCCCAGCATTTT
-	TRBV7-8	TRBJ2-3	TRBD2	CASRLAGEGGTDTQYF	TGTGCCAGTAGGCTAGCGGGAGAGGGCGGGACAGATACGCAGTATTTT
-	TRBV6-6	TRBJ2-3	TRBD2	CASSPLALATSTDTQYF	TGTGCCAGCAGTCCTCTAGCACTAGCGACTAGCACAGATACGCAGTATTTT
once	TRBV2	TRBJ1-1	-	CASRQGNTEAFF	TGTGCCAGCCGTCAGGGGAACACTGAAGCTTTCTTT
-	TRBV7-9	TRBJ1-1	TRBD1	CASSRTGTGANTEAFF	TGTGCCAGCAGCCGAACCGGGACAGGGGCGAACACTGAAGCTTTCTTT
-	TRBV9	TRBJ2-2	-	CASSVDGVQSGELFF	TGTGCCAGCAGCGTAGACGGGGTCCAGTCCGGGGAGCTGTTTTTT